This T cell receptor beta chain was recorded in a study of T cell responses to AZD1222 COVID-19 vaccine. General observations from the study: Compared with day 0, the breadth and depth of the Spike-specific TCR repertoire rose significantly after two doses of AZD1222. Donors, mostly white British, included more females; clonal diversity was possibly underestimated.

Assay: immunoSEQ multiplex PCR; the TCRdb copy retains only in-frame clones and omits some. This sample has some 150,000 clones, with approximately 86% found just once. About this clone itself: The antigen is not known.

This sample comprised peripheral blood, obtained 28 days after the second AZD1222 dose. The clonotype comes from an adult who received the AZD1222 COVID-19 vaccine.

DNA of the CDR3: TGTGCCAGCAAGGGCGCGAATTCACCCCTCCACTTT. Translated: CASKGANSPLHF. This chain joins TRBV6-5 and TRBJ1-6; D remains unclear. The ends were cut back, 7 bases at V and 7 bases at J, with 8 bases in the middle. This CDR3 is 12 amino acids long. CDR1 and CDR2 (germline): MNHEY, SVGAGI.